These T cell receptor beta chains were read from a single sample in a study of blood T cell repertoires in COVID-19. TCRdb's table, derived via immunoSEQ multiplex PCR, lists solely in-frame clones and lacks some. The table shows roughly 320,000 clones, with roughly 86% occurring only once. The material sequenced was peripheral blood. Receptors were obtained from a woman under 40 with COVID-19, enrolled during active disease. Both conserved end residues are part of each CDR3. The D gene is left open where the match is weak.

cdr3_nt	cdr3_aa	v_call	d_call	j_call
TGTGCCAGCAGTGTGACTAGCGGGGGATCCTACAATGAGCAGTTCTTC	CASSVTSGGSYNEQFF	TRBV2	TRBD2	TRBJ2-1
TGTGCCAGCAGCTCCCCCGTTAGCACAGATACGCAGTATTTT	CASSSPVSTDTQYF	TRBV11-1	.	TRBJ2-3
TGCAGTGCTAGTGGAGTGAACACTGAAGCTTTCTTT	CSASGVNTEAFF	TRBV20-1	.	TRBJ1-1
TGTGCCAGCAGCTTACAGGGCCGCACTGAAGCTTTCTTT	CASSLQGRTEAFF	TRBV3-1/TRBV3-2	.	TRBJ1-1
TGTGCCAGCAGCTTAGAAGACAGGGGGTCCACAGATACGCAGTATTTT	CASSLEDRGSTDTQYF	TRBV7-9	TRBD1	TRBJ2-3
TGTGCCAGCCGTGACAGGGCGGCAACAGATACGCAGTATTTT	CASRDRAATDTQYF	TRBV2	TRBD1	TRBJ2-3
TGTGCCAGCAGCAAGGGGGACAGGGTGGGTACTGAAGCTTTCTTT	CASSKGDRVGTEAFF	TRBV21-1	.	TRBJ1-1
TGTGCCAGCAGTGACATTACAGGGGATGGGGAGACCCAGTACTTC	CASSDITGDGETQYF	TRBV2	TRBD1	TRBJ2-5
TGTGCCAGTAGTCGGACAGAGGATTACAATGAGCAGTTCTTC	CASSRTEDYNEQFF	TRBV19	.	TRBJ2-1
TGTGCCAGCAGTCGGGACAGGGAAACTAATGAAAAACTGTTTTTT	CASSRDRETNEKLFF	TRBV6-5	TRBD1	TRBJ1-4
TGTGCCAGCAAGGGGGAGGGCCTTCATAAATATGGCTACACCTTC	CASKGEGLHKYGYTF	TRBV2	.	TRBJ1-2
TGTGCCAGCAGCTTAGACCCCCCCAGGGGCTACACCTTC	CASSLDPPRGYTF	TRBV7-2	.	TRBJ1-2
TGTGCCAGCAGCACGGACAGGGACAATTCACCCCTCCACTTT	CASSTDRDNSPLHF	TRBV7-9	TRBD1	TRBJ1-6
TGCGCCAGCAGCTTGGGACTAGCGGGGTTCACAGATACGCAGTATTTT	CASSLGLAGFTDTQYF	TRBV5-1	TRBD2	TRBJ2-3
TGTGCCAGCAGTGACAGGGGTACGGGGCCCCAGCATTTT	CASSDRGTGPQHF	TRBV2	.	TRBJ1-5